A single sample is the source of the 13 T cell receptor beta chains below, sequenced in a study of early T cells in non-severe SARS-CoV-2 infection. TCRdb analysed the 5' RACE reads with MiXCR anew, one entry per CDR3 protein. The sample consists of tens of thousands of distinct CDR3 sequences, over 9.5% of them appearing once. Sequencing used whole blood. These receptors were taken from an adult who was a healthcare worker with PCR-confirmed SARS-CoV-2 infection or an uninfected control (not recorded which).

In this sample, this clonotype turned up a few times. V usage is TRBV7-2 and J usage is TRBJ2-3; 9 bases fit TRBD2. V was pared by 2 bases and J by 1 base, with 7 bases of the junction left unmatched. Germline CDR1 is SGHTA and CDR2 is FQGNSA. This CDR3 comprises 17 residues. The CDR3 DNA reads TGTGCCAGCAGCTTATCGGCGGGGGGGTATCGCACAGATACGCAGTATTTT. Residues: CASSLSAGGYRTDTQYF.

V usage is TRBV11-2 and J usage is TRBJ1-6; D is possibly TRBD1 (5 bases). This CDR3 has 16 residues. Germline-derived CDR1 and CDR2 are SGHAT and FQNNGV. Between the trimmed V and J ends, which lost 4 bases and 10 bases, there was a span of 20 bases. In DNA, the CDR3 is TGTGCCAGCAGCTCCCGGGGAGGGGAAGAAAACTCACCCCTCCACTTT. As protein: CASSSRGGEENSPLHF.

The V and J genes are TRBV6-5 and TRBJ2-2, with unresolved D. This CDR3 is 13 amino acids long. Between the trimmed V and J ends, which lost 4 bases and 4 bases, there was a span of 7 bases. The germline V gene encodes CDR1 MNHEY and CDR2 SVGAGI. The CDR3 DNA follows: TGTGCCAGCAGTTGGCAGAGCACCGGGGAGCTGTTTTTT. Encoded protein: CASSWQSTGELFF.

The chain carries TRBV9 and TRBJ2-2; the match to TRBD2 covers 10 bases. The CDR3 has 16 residues. V lost 4 bases, J lost 3 bases, and 6 bases stayed unmatched. CDR1 is SGDLS, CDR2 YYNGEE, per germline. The DNA for the CDR3 is TGTGCCAGCAGCATACAAGCGGGAGGGTACACCGGGGAGCTGTTTTTT. Amino acids: CASSIQAGGYTGELFF.

A few counts support this clonotype. This chain connects TRBV20-1 to TRBJ1-1, with D possibly TRBD1 on 5 matching bases. V was trimmed by 5 bases and J by 1 base, leaving 8 bases between them. Germline CDR1 reads DFQATT; CDR2 reads SNEGSKA (reference sequence). This CDR3 is built from 12 residues. CDR3 nucleotides: TGCAGTGCTTCAACAGGGAACACTGAAGCTTTCTTT. Its translation is CSASTGNTEAFF.

This clonotype was picked up a small number of times. The chain is built from TRBV20-1 and TRBJ2-3; D gene uncertain. The CDR3 length is 14 residues. Germline values: CDR1 DFQATT, CDR2 SNEGSKA (reference sequence). Trimming removed 3 bases from V and 1 base from J, with 11 bases in between. The CDR3 spells CSASLLPGTDTQYF. The CDR3 DNA follows: TGCAGTGCTAGCCTCCTGCCTGGCACAGATACGCAGTATTTT.

This clonotype was seen more than once but under ten times. The CDR3 coding sequence is TGTGCCAGCATCCGGACAGATAATTCACCCCTCCACTTT. Protein sequence: CASIRTDNSPLHF. V and J are TRBV2 and TRBJ1-6; D is possibly TRBD1 (6 bases). The CDR3 runs to 13 residues. V was shortened by 7 bases and J by 5 bases, with 9 bases between the two germline ends. From germline, CDR1 is SNHLY and CDR2 FYNNEI.

This clonotype has only a few counts. The CDR3 sequence: CASSPNNSPLHF. DNA of the CDR3: TGTGCCAGCAGCCCAAATAATTCACCCCTCCACTTT. V and J are TRBV28 and TRBJ1-6; unclear D gene. Trimming stripped 6 bases from V and 5 bases from J, with 5 bases between. CDR3 size: 12 residues. From germline, CDR1 is MDHEN and CDR2 SYDVKM.

This clonotype was recorded a few times. V is TRBV9 and J is TRBJ1-2; TRBD1 matches 8 bases. Trimming cost V 4 bases and J 4 bases; bases outside gene matches: 6. Looked up from germline, CDR1 is SGDLS and CDR2 is YYNGEE. The CDR3 is made up of 14 amino acids. CDR3 in DNA: TGTGCCAGCAGCCCACGACAGGGGACCTATGGCTACACCTTC. The encoded protein is CASSPRQGTYGYTF.

This clonotype was found many times. V and J are TRBV6-2 or TRBV6-3 and TRBJ1-5; D may be TRBD1 (5 bases). Germline loops: CDR1 MNHEY, CDR2 SVGEGT. V was trimmed by 0 bases and J by 6 bases, leaving 9 bases between them. This CDR3 has 14 residues. This chain's CDR3 is CASSYSGVRQPQHF. CDR3 DNA: TGTGCCAGCAGTTACTCAGGGGTTCGTCAGCCCCAGCATTTT.

V usage is TRBV5-1 and J usage is TRBJ2-7; TRBD2 aligns across 8 bases. CDR3 length: 17 amino acids. Per germline, CDR1 SGHRS and CDR2 YFSETQ. The J segment lost 1 base and the V segment lost 0 bases, leaving 9 bases of the junction unmatched. CDR3: CASSLEPQGTSSYEQYF. The CDR3 coding sequence is TGCGCCAGCAGCTTGGAACCTCAGGGGACTAGTTCCTACGAGCAGTACTTC.

The chain uses TRBV7-6 and TRBJ2-7; tentative D call: TRBD2 (6 bases). V dropped 3 bases and J dropped 4 bases, with 10 bases sitting between them. Germline CDR1 SGHVS, CDR2 FNYEAQ. The length of the CDR3 is 13 residues. This CDR3 reads CASSFERGYEQYF. The CDR3 nucleotides read TGTGCCAGCAGCTTTGAACGGGGGTACGAGCAGTACTTC.

This rearrangement joins TRBV6-1 to TRBJ1-2; TRBD1 matches at 7 bases. Germline values: CDR1 MNHNS, CDR2 SASEGT. The J segment lost 2 bases and the V segment lost 8 bases, leaving 8 bases of the junction unmatched. The CDR3 runs to 14 residues. As DNA, the CDR3 is TGTGCCAGCGAGTTCAGGGGGAAGAACTATGGCTACACCTTC. It specifies CASEFRGKNYGYTF.